The clone carrying this T cell receptor (beta chain) showed up many times. Its antigen is not known. This sample is drawn from a study of T cells in Graves' hyperthyroidism and ophthalmopathy. Notes on the study in general: Separation of ophthalmopathy from stable hyperthyroidism was achieved by a 13 V-J model.

The CDR3 spans 16 residues. V dropped 0 bases and J dropped 1; count of bases not matched to a gene: 5. Per the germline V gene, CDR1 is SGHRS and CDR2 is YFSETQ. The diagnoses drew upon clinical symptoms, serum thyroxine and TRAb, thyroid ultrasound and orbital computed tomography. TCR beta CDR3 regions were amplified from RNA. A set of HTBI primers served as the primers for a first-round RT-PCR of the TCR CDR3. One entry per CDR3 protein results from TCRdb running MiXCR on the multiplex PCR reads. The data hold approximately 560,000 distinct CDR3 sequences, with approximately 14% observed a single time.

The V gene is TRBV5-1, the J gene TRBJ2-7, with 9 bases aligning to TRBD2. The clonotype was recovered from a woman aged 25 to 39 with Graves' hyperthyroidism. Sequencing input: blood. The CDR3: CASSLAPAGGSYEQYF. DNA for the CDR3: TGCGCCAGCAGCTTGGCCCCAGCGGGAGGTTCCTACGAGCAGTACTTC.